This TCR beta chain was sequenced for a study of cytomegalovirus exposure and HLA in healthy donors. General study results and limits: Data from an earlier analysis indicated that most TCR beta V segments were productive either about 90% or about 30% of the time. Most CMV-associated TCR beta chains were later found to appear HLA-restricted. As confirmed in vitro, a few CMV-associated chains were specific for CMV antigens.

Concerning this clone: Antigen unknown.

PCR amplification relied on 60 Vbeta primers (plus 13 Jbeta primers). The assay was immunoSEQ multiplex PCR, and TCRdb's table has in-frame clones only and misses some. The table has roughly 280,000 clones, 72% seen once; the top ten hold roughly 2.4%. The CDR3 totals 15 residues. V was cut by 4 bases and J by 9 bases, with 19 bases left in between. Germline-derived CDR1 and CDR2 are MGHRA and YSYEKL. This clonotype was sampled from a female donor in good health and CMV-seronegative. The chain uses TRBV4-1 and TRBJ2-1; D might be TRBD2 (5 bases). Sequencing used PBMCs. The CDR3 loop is CASSLRGLRTVEQFF. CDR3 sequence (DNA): TGCGCCAGCAGCCTTCGCGGACTCCGCACGGTTGAGCAGTTCTTC.